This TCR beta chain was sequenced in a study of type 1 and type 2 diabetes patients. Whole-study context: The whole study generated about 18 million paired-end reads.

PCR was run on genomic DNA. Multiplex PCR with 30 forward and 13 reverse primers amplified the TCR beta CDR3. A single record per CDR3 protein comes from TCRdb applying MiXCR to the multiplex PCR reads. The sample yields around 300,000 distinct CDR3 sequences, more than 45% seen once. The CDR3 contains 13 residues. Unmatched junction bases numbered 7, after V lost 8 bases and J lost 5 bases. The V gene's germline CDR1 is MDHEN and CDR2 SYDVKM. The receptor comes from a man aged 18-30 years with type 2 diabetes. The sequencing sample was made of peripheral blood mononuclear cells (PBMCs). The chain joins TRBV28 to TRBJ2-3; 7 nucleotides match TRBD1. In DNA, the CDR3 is TGTGCCAGCCAGACAGGGACGGAAGATACGCAGTATTTT. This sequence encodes CASQTGTEDTQYF.